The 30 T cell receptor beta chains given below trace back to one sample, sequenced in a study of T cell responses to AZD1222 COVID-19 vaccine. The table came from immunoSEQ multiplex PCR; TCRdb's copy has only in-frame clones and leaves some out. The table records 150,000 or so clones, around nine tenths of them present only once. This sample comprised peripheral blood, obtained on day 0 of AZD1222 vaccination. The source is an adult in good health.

The CDR3 loop reads CASSAQQGGYGYTF. The CDR3 nucleotides are TGTGCCAGCAGCGCGCAACAGGGAGGGTATGGCTACACCTTC. The rearrangement joins TRBV9 to TRBJ1-2; possible D gene TRBD1, 6 bases. CDR3 length: 14 amino acids. CDR1 and CDR2 from the germline V gene are SGDLS and YYNGEE. V shed 3 bases and J shed 5 bases, with 14 bases lying between them.

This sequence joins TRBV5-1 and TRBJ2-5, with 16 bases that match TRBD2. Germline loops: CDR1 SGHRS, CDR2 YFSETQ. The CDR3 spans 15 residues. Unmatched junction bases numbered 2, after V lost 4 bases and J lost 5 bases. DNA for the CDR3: TGCGCCAGCAGCGCGGGACTAGCGGGAGGGGAGACCCAGTACTTC. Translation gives CASSAGLAGGETQYF.

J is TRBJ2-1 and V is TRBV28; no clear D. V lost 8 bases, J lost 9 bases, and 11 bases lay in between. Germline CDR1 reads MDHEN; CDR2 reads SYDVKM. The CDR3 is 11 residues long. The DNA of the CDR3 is TGTGCCAGCCGATCTAGAGGTGAGCAGTTCTTC. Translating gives CASRSRGEQFF.

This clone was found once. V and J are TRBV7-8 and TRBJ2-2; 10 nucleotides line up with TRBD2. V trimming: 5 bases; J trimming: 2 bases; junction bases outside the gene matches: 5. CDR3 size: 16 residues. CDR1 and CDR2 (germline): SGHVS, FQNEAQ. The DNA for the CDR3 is TGTGCCAGCAGCCTTCGGACTAGCGGAAACACCGGGGAGCTGTTTTTT. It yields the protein CASSLRTSGNTGELFF.

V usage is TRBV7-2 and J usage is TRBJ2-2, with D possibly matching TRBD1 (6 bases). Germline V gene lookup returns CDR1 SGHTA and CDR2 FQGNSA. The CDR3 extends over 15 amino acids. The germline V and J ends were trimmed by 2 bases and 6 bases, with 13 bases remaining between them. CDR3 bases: TGTGCCAGCAGCTTAATCCAGGGGTTGGCCGGGGAGCTGTTTTTT. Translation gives CASSLIQGLAGELFF.

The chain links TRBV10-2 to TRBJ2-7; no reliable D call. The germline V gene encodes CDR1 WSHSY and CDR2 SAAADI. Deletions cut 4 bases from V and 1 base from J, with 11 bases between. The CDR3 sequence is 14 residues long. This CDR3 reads CASSGVSPSYEQYF. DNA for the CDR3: TGCGCCAGCAGTGGCGTATCCCCGTCCTACGAGCAGTACTTC.

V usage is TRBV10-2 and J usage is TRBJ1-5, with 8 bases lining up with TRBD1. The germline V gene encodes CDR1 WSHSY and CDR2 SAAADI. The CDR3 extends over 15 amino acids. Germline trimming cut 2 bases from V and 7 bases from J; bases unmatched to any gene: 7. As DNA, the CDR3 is TGCGCCAGCAGTGAGGCCGGACAGGGCTGGCAGCCCCAGCATTTT. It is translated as CASSEAGQGWQPQHF.

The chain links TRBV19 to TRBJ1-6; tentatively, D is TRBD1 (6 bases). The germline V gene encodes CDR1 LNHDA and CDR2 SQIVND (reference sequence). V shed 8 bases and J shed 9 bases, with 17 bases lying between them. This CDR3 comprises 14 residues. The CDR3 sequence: CASAQGQGSSPLHF. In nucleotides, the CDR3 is TGTGCCAGTGCACAAGGCCAGGGGTCTTCACCCCTCCACTTT.

Here the CDR3 reads CASSASGTRSYNEQFF. CDR3 DNA sequence: TGTGCCAGCAGCGCGAGCGGGACACGCTCCTACAATGAGCAGTTCTTC. The gene calls are TRBV11-1 and TRBJ2-1; weak D call: TRBD2 (7 bases). Germline values: CDR1 SGHAT, CDR2 FQDESV (reference sequence). The CDR3 consists of 16 residues. V lost 5 bases and J lost 0, with 14 bases in between.

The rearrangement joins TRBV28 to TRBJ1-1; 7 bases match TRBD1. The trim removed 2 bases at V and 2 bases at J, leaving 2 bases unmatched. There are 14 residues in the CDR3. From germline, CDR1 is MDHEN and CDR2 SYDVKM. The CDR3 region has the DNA TGTGCCAGCAGTTTAGACAGGGTTAACACTGAAGCTTTCTTT. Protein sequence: CASSLDRVNTEAFF.

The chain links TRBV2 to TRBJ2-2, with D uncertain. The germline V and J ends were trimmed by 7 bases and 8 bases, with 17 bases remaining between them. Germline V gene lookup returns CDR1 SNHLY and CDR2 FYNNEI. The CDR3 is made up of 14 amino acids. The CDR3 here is CASTNPGPPGELFF. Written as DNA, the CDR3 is TGTGCCAGCACCAACCCGGGCCCTCCTGGGGAGCTGTTTTTT.

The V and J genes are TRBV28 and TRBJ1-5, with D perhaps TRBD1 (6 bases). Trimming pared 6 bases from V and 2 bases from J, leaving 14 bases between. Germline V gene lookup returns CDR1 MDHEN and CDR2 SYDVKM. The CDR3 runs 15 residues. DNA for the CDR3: TGTGCCAGCAGGGGGACATCAAGAGGCAATCAGCCCCAGCATTTT. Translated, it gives CASRGTSRGNQPQHF.

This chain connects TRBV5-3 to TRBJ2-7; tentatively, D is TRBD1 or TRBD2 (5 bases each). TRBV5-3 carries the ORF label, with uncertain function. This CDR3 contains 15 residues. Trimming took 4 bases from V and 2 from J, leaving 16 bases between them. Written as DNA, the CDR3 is TGTGCCAGAAGCCCCCGGGGACGAGATACCTACGAGCAGTACGTC. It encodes CARSPRGRDTYEQYV.

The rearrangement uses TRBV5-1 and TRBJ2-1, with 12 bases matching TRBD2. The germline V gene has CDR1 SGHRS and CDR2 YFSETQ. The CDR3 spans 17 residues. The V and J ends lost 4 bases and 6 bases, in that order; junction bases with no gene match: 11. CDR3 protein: CASSPNPLAGGFNEQFF. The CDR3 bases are TGCGCCAGCAGCCCGAATCCTCTAGCGGGGGGGTTCAATGAGCAGTTCTTC.

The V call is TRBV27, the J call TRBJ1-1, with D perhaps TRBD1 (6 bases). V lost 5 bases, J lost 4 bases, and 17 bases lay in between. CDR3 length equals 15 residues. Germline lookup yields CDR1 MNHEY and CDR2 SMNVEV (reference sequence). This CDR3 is CASSQGRGLATEAFF. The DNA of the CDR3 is TGTGCCAGCAGTCAGGGCCGGGGGCTGGCCACTGAAGCTTTCTTT.

The CDR3 region is CASSRLAGANEQFF. CDR3 DNA: TGTGCCAGCAGTCGACTAGCGGGGGCCAATGAGCAGTTCTTC. The J gene is TRBJ2-1, the V gene TRBV6-2 or TRBV6-3; the match to TRBD2 covers 12 bases. Trimming took 5 bases from V and 6 from J; bases not matched to a gene: 2. Germline loops: CDR1 MNHEY, CDR2 SVGEGT. The CDR3 loop spans 14 amino acids.

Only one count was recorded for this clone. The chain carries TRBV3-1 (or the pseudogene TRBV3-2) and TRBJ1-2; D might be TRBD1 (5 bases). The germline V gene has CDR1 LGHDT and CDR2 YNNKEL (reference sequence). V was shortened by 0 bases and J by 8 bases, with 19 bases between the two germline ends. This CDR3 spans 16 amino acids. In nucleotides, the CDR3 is TGTGCCAGCAGCCAAGAGTGGGGCCGGGGAAACTGGGGCTACACCTTC. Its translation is CASSQEWGRGNWGYTF.

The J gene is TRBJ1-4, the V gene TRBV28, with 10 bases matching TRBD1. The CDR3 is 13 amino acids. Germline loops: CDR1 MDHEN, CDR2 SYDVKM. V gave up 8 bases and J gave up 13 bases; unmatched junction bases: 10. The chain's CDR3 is CASRGTGVDALFF. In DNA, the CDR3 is TGTGCCAGCCGTGGGACAGGGGTAGACGCACTGTTTTTT.

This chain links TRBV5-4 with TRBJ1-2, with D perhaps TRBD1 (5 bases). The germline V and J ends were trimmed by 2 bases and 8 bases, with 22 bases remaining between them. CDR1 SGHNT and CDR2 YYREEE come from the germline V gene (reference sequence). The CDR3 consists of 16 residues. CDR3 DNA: TGTGCCAGCAGCTTAGGTCCAGGACGGGAGCAGGGCGGCTACACCTTC. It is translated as CASSLGPGREQGGYTF. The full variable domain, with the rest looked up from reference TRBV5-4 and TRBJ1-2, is ETGVTQSPTHLIKTRGQQVTLRCSSQSGHNTVSWYQQALGQGPQFIFQYYREEENGRGNFPPRFSGLQFPNYSSELNVNALELDDSALYLCASSLGPGREQGGYTFGSGTRLTVV.

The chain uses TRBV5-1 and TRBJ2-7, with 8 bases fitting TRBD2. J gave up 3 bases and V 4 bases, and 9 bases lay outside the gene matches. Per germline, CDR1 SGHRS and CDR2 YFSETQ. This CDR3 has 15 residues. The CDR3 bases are TGCGCCAGCAGCCGGGAGGGGGGAGGAGACTACGAGCAGTACTTC. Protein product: CASSREGGGDYEQYF.

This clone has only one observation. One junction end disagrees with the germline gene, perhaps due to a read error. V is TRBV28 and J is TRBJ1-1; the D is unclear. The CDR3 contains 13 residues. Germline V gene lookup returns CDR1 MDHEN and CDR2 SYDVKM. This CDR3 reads CASSWRRQSEAFF. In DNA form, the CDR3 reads TGTGCCAGCAGTTGGAGGAGACAATCTGAGGCTTTCTTT.

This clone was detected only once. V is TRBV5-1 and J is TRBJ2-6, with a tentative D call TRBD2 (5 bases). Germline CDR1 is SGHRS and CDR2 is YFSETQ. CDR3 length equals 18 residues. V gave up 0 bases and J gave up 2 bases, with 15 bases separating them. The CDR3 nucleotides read TGCGCCAGCAGCTTGGCCGGGGTGTATCTAGCTGGGGCCAACGTCCTGACTTTC. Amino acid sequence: CASSLAGVYLAGANVLTF.

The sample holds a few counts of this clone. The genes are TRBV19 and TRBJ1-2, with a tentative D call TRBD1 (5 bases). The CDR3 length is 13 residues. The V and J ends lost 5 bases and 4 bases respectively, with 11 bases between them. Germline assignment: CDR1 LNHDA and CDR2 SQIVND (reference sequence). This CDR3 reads CASSGQGGYGYTF. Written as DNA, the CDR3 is TGTGCCAGTAGTGGCCAGGGCGGCTATGGCTACACCTTC.

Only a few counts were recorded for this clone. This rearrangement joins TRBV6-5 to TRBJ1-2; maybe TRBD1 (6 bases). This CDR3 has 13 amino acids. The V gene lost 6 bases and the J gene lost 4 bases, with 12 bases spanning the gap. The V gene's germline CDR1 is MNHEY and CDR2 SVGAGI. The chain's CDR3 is CASRGAGGYGYTF. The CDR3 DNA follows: TGTGCCAGCAGGGGGGCGGGCGGCTATGGCTACACCTTC.

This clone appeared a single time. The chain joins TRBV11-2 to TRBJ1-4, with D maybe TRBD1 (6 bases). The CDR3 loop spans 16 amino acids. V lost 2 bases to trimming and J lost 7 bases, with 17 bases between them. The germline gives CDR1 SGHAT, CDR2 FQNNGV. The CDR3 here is CASSLYRSPGVEKLFF. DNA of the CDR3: TGTGCCAGCAGCTTATATCGGTCCCCAGGGGTTGAAAAACTGTTTTTT. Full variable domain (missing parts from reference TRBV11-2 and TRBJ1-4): EAGVAQSPRYKIIEKRQSVAFWCNPISGHATLYWYQQILGQGPKLLIQFQNNGVVDDSQLPKDRFSAERLKGVDSTLKIQPAKLEDSAVYLCASSLYRSPGVEKLFFGSGTQLSVL.

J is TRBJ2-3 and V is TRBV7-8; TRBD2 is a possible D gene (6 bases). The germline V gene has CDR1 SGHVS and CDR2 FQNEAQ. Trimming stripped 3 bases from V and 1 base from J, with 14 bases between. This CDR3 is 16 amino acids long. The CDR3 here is CASSLAGGIGTDTQYF. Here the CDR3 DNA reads TGTGCCAGCAGCTTGGCTGGAGGGATCGGCACAGATACGCAGTATTTT.

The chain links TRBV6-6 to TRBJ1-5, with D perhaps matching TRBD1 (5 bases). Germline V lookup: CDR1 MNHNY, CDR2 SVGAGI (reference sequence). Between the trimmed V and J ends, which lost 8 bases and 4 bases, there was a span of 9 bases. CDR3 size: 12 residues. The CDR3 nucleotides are TGTGCCAGCCGGGACGGAAATCAGCCCCAGCATTTT. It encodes CASRDGNQPQHF.

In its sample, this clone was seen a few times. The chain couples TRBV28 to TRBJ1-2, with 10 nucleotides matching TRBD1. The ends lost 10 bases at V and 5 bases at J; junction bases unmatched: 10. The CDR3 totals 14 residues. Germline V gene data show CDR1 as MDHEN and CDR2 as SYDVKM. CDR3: CATTLGDRGYGYTF. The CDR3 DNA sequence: TGTGCCACCACTTTAGGGGACAGGGGTTATGGCTACACCTTC.

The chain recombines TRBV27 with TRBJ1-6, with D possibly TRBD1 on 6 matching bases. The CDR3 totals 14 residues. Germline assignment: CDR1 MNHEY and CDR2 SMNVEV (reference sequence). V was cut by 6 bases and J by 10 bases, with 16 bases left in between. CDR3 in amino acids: CASSPQGSGSPLHF. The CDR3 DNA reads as TGTGCCAGCAGCCCGCAGGGGTCGGGCTCACCCCTCCACTTT.

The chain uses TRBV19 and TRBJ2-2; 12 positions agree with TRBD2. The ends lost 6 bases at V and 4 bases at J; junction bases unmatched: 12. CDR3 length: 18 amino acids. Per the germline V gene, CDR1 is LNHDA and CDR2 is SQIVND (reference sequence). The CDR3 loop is CASSRRLAGAWGTGELFF. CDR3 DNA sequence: TGTGCCAGTAGCCGGAGACTAGCGGGAGCGTGGGGCACCGGGGAGCTGTTTTTT.